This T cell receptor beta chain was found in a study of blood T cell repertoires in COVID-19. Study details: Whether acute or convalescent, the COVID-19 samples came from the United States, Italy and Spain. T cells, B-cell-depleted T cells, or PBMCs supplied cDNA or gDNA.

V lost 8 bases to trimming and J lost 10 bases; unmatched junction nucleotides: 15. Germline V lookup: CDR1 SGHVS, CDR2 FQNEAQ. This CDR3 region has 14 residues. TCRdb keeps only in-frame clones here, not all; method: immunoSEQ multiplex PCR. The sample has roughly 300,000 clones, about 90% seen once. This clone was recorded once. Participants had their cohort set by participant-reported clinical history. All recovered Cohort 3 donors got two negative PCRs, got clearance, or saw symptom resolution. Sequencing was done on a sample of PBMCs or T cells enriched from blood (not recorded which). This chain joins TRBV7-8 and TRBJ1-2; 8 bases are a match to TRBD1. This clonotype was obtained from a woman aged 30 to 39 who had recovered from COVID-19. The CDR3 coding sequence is TGTGCCAGCGGAGTAGCGGACAGGGACTTAGACTACACCTTC. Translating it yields CASGVADRDLDYTF.